This T cell receptor beta chain stems from a study of blood T cell repertoires in COVID-19. Across the whole study: PBMCs, B-cell-depleted T cells, or T cells were the source of the cDNA or gDNA that made up the material.

Original data processing: Counts of nucleated cells, estimated from reference gene primer amplification, were obtained. Data came from immunoSEQ multiplex PCR; TCRdb stores just in-frame clones and leaves some out. D and trimming were read from the DNA, whereas the V and J calls and clone size are those reported in that table. The data contain hundreds of thousands of clones, over 85% of them singletons. Germline assignment: CDR1 SGDLS and CDR2 YYNGEE. CDR3 length equals 14 residues. The V end lost 3 bases, the J end lost 2 bases, and 10 bases lay between the germline ends. Study members were between roughly 18 and 100 years old and lived in 20 to 30 US regions. Grouping used clinical history reported by participants in a survey and questionnaire.

The sequencing sample was made of PBMCs or T cells enriched from blood (not recorded which). The origin of this receptor is a woman aged 30 to 39 with acute COVID-19. V gene TRBV9 combines with J gene TRBJ2-3; D unresolved. CDR3 in amino acids: CASSAGRYTDTQYF. The CDR3 region has the DNA TGTGCCAGCAGCGCAGGCAGGTACACAGATACGCAGTATTTT. Using reference TRBV9 and TRBJ2-3 for the parts outside the CDR3, the full variable domain is DSGVTQTPKHLITATGQRVTLRCSPRSGDLSVYWYQQSLDQGLQFLIQYYNGEERAKGNILERFSAQQFPDLHSELNLSSLELGDSALYFCASSAGRYTDTQYFGPGTRLTVL.